A single sample is the source of the 21 T cell receptor beta chains below, sequenced in a study of cytomegalovirus exposure and HLA in healthy donors. PCR involved 60 Vbeta and 13 Jbeta primers. Profiled with immunoSEQ multiplex PCR; TCRdb holds only in-frame clones, not every one. The sample includes about 270,000 clones, 72% seen only once; the top ten take 2% to 2.5%. The specimen was PBMCs. These receptors all stem from a female donor in good health and CMV-seronegative.

This chain connects TRBV28 to TRBJ1-4; D possibly corresponds to TRBD1 (6 bases). Trimming shortened V by 5 bases and J by 7 bases, and 17 bases separated the two germline ends. CDR1 and CDR2 from the germline V gene are MDHEN and SYDVKM. The CDR3 contains 15 residues. This CDR3 reads CASSNLQGGGEKLFF. CDR3 in DNA: TGTGCCAGCAGTAACTTACAGGGCGGGGGTGAAAAACTGTTTTTT.

The chain recombines TRBV6-1 with TRBJ2-1; 7 bases are shared with TRBD2. This CDR3 region has 15 residues. V lost 2 bases, J lost 3 bases, and 4 bases stayed unmatched. Germline V gene lookup returns CDR1 MNHNS and CDR2 SASEGT. Here the CDR3 DNA reads TGTGCCAGCAGTGAAAGGGAGGGTCACTACAATGAGCAGTTCTTC. Residues: CASSEREGHYNEQFF.

The V gene is TRBV10-1, the J gene TRBJ1-2; tentative D call: TRBD1 (6 bases). Germline assignment: CDR1 WNHNN and CDR2 SYGVQD (reference sequence). The CDR3 length is 14 residues. V was shortened by 6 bases and J by 4 bases, with 15 bases between the two germline ends. This CDR3 is CASSDNRVGYGYTF. CDR3 in DNA: TGCGCCAGCAGCGATAACAGGGTTGGCTATGGCTACACCTTC.

In the case of this clone: It may be a read error: a sequence one base away is much more abundant. The chain uses TRBV2 and TRBJ2-3, with D perhaps TRBD1 (6 bases). Germline V CDR1 and CDR2: SNHLY, FYNNEI. CDR3 length: 14 residues. Trimming removed 4 bases from V and 1 base from J, with 9 bases in between. Written as DNA, the CDR3 is TGTGCCAGCAGTGCGGCAGGGGGCACAGATACGCAGTATTTT. Translating it yields CASSAAGGTDTQYF.

As DNA, the CDR3 is TGTGCCAGCAGCTTGTTGTGGCGCGGGAGGGCCTGGGAGACCCAGTACTTC. Translating it yields CASSLLWRGRAWETQYF. The chain recombines TRBV11-2 with TRBJ2-5; TRBD2 matches at 9 bases. CDR1 is SGHAT, CDR2 FQNNGV, per germline. CDR3 size: 17 residues. Trimming at V came to 3 bases and at J to 5 bases, leaving 13 bases not matched to a gene.

The chain combines TRBV4-1 with TRBJ2-2; the match to TRBD2 covers 11 bases. The CDR3 totals 13 residues. Losses at the gene ends were 1 base for V and 16 bases for J; bases not matched to a gene: 5. Germline assignment: CDR1 MGHRA and CDR2 YSYEKL. Written as DNA, the CDR3 is TGCGCCAGCAGCCAAGGGTTACTAGCGGGAGAGTTTTTT. This sequence encodes CASSQGLLAGEFF.

The gene calls are TRBV5-8 and TRBJ1-1; 8 nucleotides line up with TRBD1. V was pared by 5 bases and J by 7 bases, with 10 bases of the junction left unmatched. Germline V gene data show CDR1 as SGHTS and CDR2 as YDEGEE. This CDR3 spans 14 amino acids. In DNA form, the CDR3 reads TGTGCCAGCAGTTTGAGACAGGGGAGCATTGAAGCTTTCTTT. Encoded protein: CASSLRQGSIEAFF.

This chain links TRBV4-2 with TRBJ2-5; no clear D. The closer fit of TRBJ2-7 to the DNA end suggests the J call may be wrong. This CDR3 region has 15 residues. Germline V CDR1 and CDR2: LGHNA, YNFKEQ. The CDR3 is CASSQGALPSYEQYF. As DNA, the CDR3 is TGTGCCAGCAGCCAAGGCGCTCTTCCTTCCTACGAGCAGTACTTC.

The chain carries TRBV5-1 and TRBJ1-1; 7 nucleotides match TRBD1. The V and J ends lost 3 bases and 4 bases, in that order; junction bases with no gene match: 6. Germline CDR1 reads SGHRS; CDR2 reads YFSETQ. The CDR3 sequence is 14 residues long. The chain's CDR3 is CASSWDSRVTEAFF. CDR3 bases: TGCGCCAGCAGCTGGGACAGTCGGGTCACTGAAGCTTTCTTT.

This clone has a handful of counts. V usage is TRBV5-1 and J usage is TRBJ2-1; D might be TRBD2 (5 bases). V was pared by 4 bases and J by 7 bases, with 18 bases between. This CDR3 has 15 amino acids. The germline V gene has CDR1 SGHRS and CDR2 YFSETQ. The CDR3 DNA reads TGCGCCAGCAGCCAACTCACTAGAATCGGGAATGAGCAGTTCTTC. This codes for CASSQLTRIGNEQFF.

The rearrangement uses TRBV30 and TRBJ2-1; the D gene is possibly TRBD2 (6 bases). Germline-derived CDR1 and CDR2 are GTSNPN and SVGIG (reference sequence). The V end was cut by 2 bases, the J end by 10 bases, with 9 bases between. The CDR3 is 11 residues long. This CDR3 is CAWSSLAEQFF. CDR3 DNA: TGTGCCTGGAGTTCTCTAGCGGAGCAGTTCTTC.

The chain uses TRBV19 and TRBJ1-2; D may be TRBD1 (5 bases). This CDR3 has 14 amino acids. V lost 3 bases and J lost 0, with 8 bases in between. Per the germline V gene, CDR1 is LNHDA and CDR2 is SQIVND (reference sequence). In DNA form, the CDR3 reads TGTGCCAGTAGTATCAAGACAGCTAACTATGGCTACACCTTC. Amino acids: CASSIKTANYGYTF.

This clone was found a few times. A junction end diverges from the germline sequence, so it may reflect a read error. The rearrangement uses TRBV10-3 and TRBJ1-3, with D possibly being TRBD1 (5 bases). CDR3 length: 12 residues. The V gene's germline CDR1 is ENHRY and CDR2 SYGVKD. The CDR3 nucleotides are TGTGCCATCAGTGAGTCTCCTGGGGCAGCCTCTTTT. This codes for CAISESPGAASF.

The J gene is TRBJ2-7, the V gene TRBV6-1, with TRBD1 matching over 7 bases. Germline V gene data show CDR1 as MNHNS and CDR2 as SASEGT. The CDR3 extends over 14 amino acids. V gave up 7 bases and J gave up 7 bases; unmatched junction bases: 13. As DNA, the CDR3 is TGTGCCAGCACCCGGGACAGAACATTAGGAGAGCAGTACTTC. It specifies CASTRDRTLGEQYF.

This clone came up a few times. CDR3 bases: TGTGCCTCCGTCGGGGGAAACTATGGCTACACCTTC. Protein: CASVGGNYGYTF. The chain links TRBV25-1 to TRBJ1-2; tentative D call: TRBD1 (5 bases). CDR1 is MGHDK, CDR2 SYGVNS, per germline. V lost 11 bases, J lost 2 bases, and 12 bases lay in between. CDR3 length equals 12 residues.

The V call is TRBV28, the J call TRBJ2-7; tentative D call: TRBD2 (6 bases). CDR1 MDHEN and CDR2 SYDVKM come from the germline V gene. V was trimmed by 7 bases and J by 3 bases, leaving 10 bases between them. The CDR3 extends over 12 amino acids. The CDR3 region is CASTDSGYEQYF. CDR3 in DNA: TGTGCCAGCACGGATAGCGGCTACGAGCAGTACTTC.

The chain links TRBV27 to TRBJ1-2; 8 bases line up with TRBD1. V lost 8 bases to trimming and J lost 9 bases; unmatched junction nucleotides: 14. Germline V gives CDR1 MNHEY, CDR2 SMNVEV (reference sequence). This CDR3 spans 14 amino acids. The CDR3: CASLPRGPPDSYTF. As DNA, the CDR3 is TGTGCCAGCTTACCCAGGGGGCCACCTGACAGCTACACCTTC.

The J gene is TRBJ2-3, the V gene TRBV5-5; 9 nucleotides match TRBD1. With V trimmed by 4 bases and J by 5 bases, 14 bases remained unmatched. Germline V CDR1 and CDR2: SGHKS, YYEKEE (reference sequence). The CDR3 contains 17 residues. In DNA form, the CDR3 reads TGTGCCAGCAGCACCTTCGGTACAGGGGGCGCGGGAGATACGCAGTATTTT. It codes for CASSTFGTGGAGDTQYF. Full variable domain (outside the CDR3, taken from reference TRBV5-5 and TRBJ2-3): DAGVTQSPTHLIKTRGQQVTLRCSPISGHKSVSWYQQVLGQGPQFIFQYYEKEERGRGNFPDRFSARQFPNYSSELNVNALLLGDSALYLCASSTFGTGGAGDTQYFGPGTRLTVL.

The chain links TRBV29-1 to TRBJ2-7, with 14 bases that match TRBD2. The CDR3 is made up of 14 amino acids. V dropped 5 bases and J dropped 4; count of bases not matched to a gene: 4. Germline loops: CDR1 SQVTM, CDR2 ANQGSEA. For the CDR3, the DNA is TGCAGCGTTAGACTAGCGGGAGGGCCTTACGAGCAGTACTTC. It codes for CSVRLAGGPYEQYF.

The rearrangement links TRBV13 to TRBJ2-3, with TRBD2 as a possible D gene (5 bases). V dropped 1 base and J dropped 2 bases, with 19 bases sitting between them. This CDR3 has 18 amino acids. Germline V CDR1 and CDR2: PRHDT, FYEKMQ (reference sequence). The CDR3 loop reads CASSLVIRDGSFTDTQYF. The CDR3, as DNA: TGTGCCAGCAGCTTAGTAATCCGGGATGGCAGCTTCACAGATACGCAGTATTTT.

The CDR3 protein is CAITEQGSLSYEQYF. Here the CDR3 DNA reads TGTGCCATCACCGAACAGGGCTCCCTCTCCTACGAGCAGTACTTC. The chain links TRBV10-3 to TRBJ2-7, with D possibly being TRBD1 (6 bases). Germline CDR1 and CDR2: ENHRY and SYGVKD. The CDR3 is 15 residues long. V was cut by 7 bases and J by 0 bases, with 16 bases left in between.